The 2 T cell receptor beta chains given below trace back to one sample, sequenced in a study of cytomegalovirus exposure and HLA in healthy donors. PCR primers comprised 60 Vbeta and 13 Jbeta primers. Some clones are missing from TCRdb's copy, which holds only in-frame ones; the method was immunoSEQ multiplex PCR. This sample's table has about 200,000 clones. The sample consisted of PBMCs. These receptors all stem from a man aged 25-40 years in good health and CMV-seronegative.

The chain couples TRBV27 to TRBJ1-2; the D gene is possibly TRBD1 (5 bases). Germline assignment: CDR1 MNHEY and CDR2 SMNVEV (reference sequence). The CDR3 is made up of 14 amino acids. V was pared by 5 bases and J by 3 bases, with 13 bases between. The CDR3 loop is CASSPLEGYYGYTF. DNA of the CDR3: TGTGCCAGCAGTCCCCTGGAGGGGTACTATGGCTACACCTTC.

The chain uses TRBV7-2 and TRBJ1-4; D gene uncertain. The germline gives CDR1 SGHTA, CDR2 FQGNSA. The ends were cut back, 2 bases at V and 3 bases at J, with 10 bases in the middle. This CDR3 has 15 amino acids. CDR3 region: CASSLFKASNEKLFF. The CDR3 DNA sequence: TGTGCCAGCAGCTTATTTAAAGCTTCTAATGAAAAACTGTTTTTT. Full variable domain (outside the CDR3, taken from reference TRBV7-2 and TRBJ1-4): GAGVSQSPSNKVTEKGKDVELRCDPISGHTALYWYRQSLGQGLEFLIYFQGNSAPDKSGLPSDRFSAERTGGSVSTLTIQRTQQEDSAVYLCASSLFKASNEKLFFGSGTQLSVL.